This TCR beta chain originates from a study of blood T cell repertoires in COVID-19. Study details: Researchers got acute and convalescent COVID-19 samples from the United States, Italy and Spain. PBMCs, B-cell-depleted T cells, or T cells provided the cDNA or gDNA that made up the material.

Per the original data handling: For nucleated cells, counts were estimated from reference gene primer amplification. Only in-frame clones appear in the TCRdb table, and some are missing; sequencing was by immunoSEQ multiplex PCR. The V and J calls and clone size are taken from that table; D and trimming were inferred from the DNA. The data show approximately 110,000 clones, 65% to 80% seen once. The CDR3 sequence is 15 residues long. Between the trimmed V and J ends, which lost 4 bases and 2 bases, there was a span of 15 bases. CDR1 and CDR2 (germline): SGHDN, FVKESK. The clonotype was recovered from a man aged 65 to 79 with active or convalescent COVID-19. Sequenced material: peripheral blood. V usage is TRBV14 and J usage is TRBJ2-7; D remains ambiguous. In DNA, the CDR3 is TGTGCCAGCAGCCCAAACGCACAGCCAACCTACGAGCAGTACTTC. Its protein product is CASSPNAQPTYEQYF.